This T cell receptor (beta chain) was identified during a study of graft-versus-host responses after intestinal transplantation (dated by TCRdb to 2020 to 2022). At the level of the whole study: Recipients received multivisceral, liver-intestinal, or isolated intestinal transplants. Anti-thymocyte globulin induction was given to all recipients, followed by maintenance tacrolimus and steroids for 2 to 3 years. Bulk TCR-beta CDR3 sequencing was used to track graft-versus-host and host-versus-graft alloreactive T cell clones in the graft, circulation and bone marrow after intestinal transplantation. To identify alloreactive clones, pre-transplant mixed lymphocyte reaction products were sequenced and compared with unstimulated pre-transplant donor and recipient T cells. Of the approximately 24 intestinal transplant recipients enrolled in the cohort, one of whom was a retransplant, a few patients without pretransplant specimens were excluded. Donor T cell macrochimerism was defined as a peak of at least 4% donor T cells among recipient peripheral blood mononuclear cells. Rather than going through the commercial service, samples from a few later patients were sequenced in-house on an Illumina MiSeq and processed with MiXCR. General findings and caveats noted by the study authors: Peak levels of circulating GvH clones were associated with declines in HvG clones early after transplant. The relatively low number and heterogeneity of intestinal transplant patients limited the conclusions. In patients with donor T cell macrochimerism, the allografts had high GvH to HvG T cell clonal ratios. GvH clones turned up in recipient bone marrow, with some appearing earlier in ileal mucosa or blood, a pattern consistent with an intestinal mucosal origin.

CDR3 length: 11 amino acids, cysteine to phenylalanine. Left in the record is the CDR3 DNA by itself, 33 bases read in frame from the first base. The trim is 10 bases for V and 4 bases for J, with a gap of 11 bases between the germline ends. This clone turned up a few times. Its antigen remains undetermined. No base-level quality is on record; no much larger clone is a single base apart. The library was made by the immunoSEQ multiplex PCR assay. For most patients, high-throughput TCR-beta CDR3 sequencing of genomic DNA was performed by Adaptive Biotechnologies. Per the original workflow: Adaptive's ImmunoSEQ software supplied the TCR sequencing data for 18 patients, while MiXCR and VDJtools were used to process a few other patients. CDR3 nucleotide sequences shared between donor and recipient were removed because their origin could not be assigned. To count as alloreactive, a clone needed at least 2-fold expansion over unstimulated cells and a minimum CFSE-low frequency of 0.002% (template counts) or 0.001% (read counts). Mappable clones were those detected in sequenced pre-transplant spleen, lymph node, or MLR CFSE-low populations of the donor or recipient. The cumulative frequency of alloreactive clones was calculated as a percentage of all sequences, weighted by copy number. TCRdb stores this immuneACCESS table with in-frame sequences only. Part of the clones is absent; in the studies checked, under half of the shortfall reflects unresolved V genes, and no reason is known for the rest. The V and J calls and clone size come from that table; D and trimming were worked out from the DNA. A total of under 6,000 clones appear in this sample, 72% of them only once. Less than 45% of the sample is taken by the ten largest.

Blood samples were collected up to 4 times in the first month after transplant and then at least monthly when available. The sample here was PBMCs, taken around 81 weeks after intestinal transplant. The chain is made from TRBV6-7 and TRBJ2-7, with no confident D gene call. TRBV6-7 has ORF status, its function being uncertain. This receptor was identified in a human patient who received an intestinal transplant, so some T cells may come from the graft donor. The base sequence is TGTGCCACCCTCTCCGGTTACGAGCAGTACTTC. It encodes CATLSGYEQYF.